This T cell receptor (beta chain) emerged from a study of T cells in Graves' hyperthyroidism and ophthalmopathy. V was pared by 5 bases and J by 0 bases, with 8 bases between. The CDR3 runs to 14 residues. Looked up from germline, CDR1 is MNHEY and CDR2 is SVGEGT. The investigators amplified TCR beta CDR3 regions from RNA transcripts. Initially, a first-round RT-PCR of the TCR CDR3 employed the HTBI primer set. TCRdb re-called the multiplex PCR reads with MiXCR, one entry per CDR3 protein. The data show about 200,000 distinct CDR3 sequences, roughly a sixth seen once. In its sample, this clonotype was seen many times.

The V gene is TRBV6-2 or TRBV6-3, the J gene TRBJ2-4, with D hard to call. The material sequenced was blood. This TCR was sampled from a woman in her forties or fifties with Graves' hyperthyroidism. In nucleotides, the CDR3 is TGTGCCAGCAGTCCCGAGCTAGCCAAAAACATTCAGTACTTC. It codes for CASSPELAKNIQYF.